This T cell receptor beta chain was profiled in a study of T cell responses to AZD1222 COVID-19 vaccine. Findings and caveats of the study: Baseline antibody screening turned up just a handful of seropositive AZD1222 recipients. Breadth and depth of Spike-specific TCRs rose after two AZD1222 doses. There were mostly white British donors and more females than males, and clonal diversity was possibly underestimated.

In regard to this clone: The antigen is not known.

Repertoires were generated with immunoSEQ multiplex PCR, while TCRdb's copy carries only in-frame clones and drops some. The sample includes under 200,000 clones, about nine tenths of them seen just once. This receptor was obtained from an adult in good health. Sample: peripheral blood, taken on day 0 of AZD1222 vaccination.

As DNA, the CDR3 is TGTGCCAGCTCACCACCGGGACAGGGGCCCGGCTATGGCTACACCTTC. This sequence encodes CASSPPGQGPGYGYTF. The genes are TRBV18 and TRBJ1-2; 10 bases align to TRBD1. The J segment lost 4 bases and the V segment lost 0 bases, leaving 5 bases of the junction unmatched. This CDR3 region has 16 residues. Germline CDR1 is KGHSH and CDR2 is LQKENI.